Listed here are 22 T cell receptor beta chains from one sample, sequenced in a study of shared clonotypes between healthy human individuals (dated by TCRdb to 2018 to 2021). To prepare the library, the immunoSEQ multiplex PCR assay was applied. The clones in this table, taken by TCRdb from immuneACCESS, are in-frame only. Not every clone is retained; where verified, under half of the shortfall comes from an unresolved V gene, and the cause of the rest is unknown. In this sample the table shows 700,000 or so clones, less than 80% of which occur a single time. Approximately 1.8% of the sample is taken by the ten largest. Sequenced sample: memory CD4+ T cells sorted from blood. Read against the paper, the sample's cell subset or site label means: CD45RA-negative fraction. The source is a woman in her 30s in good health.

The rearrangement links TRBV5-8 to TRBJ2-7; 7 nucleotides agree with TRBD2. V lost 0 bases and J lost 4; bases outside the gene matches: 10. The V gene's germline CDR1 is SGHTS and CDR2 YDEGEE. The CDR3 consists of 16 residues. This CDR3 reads CASSLAPRTGLYEQYF. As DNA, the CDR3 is TGTGCCAGCAGCTTGGCCCCCAGGACGGGACTATACGAGCAGTACTTC.

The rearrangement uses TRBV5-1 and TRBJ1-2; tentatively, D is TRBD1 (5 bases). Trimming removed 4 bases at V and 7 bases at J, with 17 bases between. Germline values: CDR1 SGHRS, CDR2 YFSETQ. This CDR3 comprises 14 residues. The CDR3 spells CASSPTSGVGGYTF. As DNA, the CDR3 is TGCGCCAGCAGCCCCACGTCGGGGGTTGGTGGCTACACCTTC.

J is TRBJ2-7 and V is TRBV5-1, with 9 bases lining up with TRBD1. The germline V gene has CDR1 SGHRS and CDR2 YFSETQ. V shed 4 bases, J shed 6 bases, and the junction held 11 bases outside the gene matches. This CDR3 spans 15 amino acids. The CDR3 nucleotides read TGCGCCAGCAGCGGACAGGGGACAGGGTCAAGCGAGCAGTACTTC. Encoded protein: CASSGQGTGSSEQYF.

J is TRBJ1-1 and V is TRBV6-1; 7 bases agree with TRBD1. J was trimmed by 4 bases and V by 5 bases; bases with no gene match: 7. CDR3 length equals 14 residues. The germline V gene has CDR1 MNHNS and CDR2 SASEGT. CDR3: CASSLTGRITEAFF. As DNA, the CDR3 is TGTGCCAGCAGTCTGACAGGGAGAATCACTGAAGCTTTCTTT.

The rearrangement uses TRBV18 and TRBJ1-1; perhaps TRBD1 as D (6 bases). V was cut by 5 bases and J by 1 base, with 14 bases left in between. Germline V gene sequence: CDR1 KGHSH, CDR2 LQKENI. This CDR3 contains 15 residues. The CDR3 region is CASSTSPTGNTEAFF. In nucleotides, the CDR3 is TGTGCCAGCTCAACAAGTCCGACAGGGAACACTGAAGCTTTCTTT. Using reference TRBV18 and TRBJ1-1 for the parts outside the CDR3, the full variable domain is NAGVMQNPRHLVRRRGQEARLRCSPMKGHSHVYWYRQLPEEGLKFMVYLQKENIIDESGMPKERFSAEFPKEGPSILRIQQVVRGDSAAYFCASSTSPTGNTEAFFGQGTRLTVV.

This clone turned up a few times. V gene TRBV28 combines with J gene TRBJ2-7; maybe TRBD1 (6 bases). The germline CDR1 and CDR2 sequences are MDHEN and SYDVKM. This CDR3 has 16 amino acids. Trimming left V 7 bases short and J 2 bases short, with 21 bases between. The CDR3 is CASTPLGQGPTYEQYF. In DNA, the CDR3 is TGTGCCAGCACCCCCTTGGGTCAGGGGCCTACCTACGAGCAGTACTTC.

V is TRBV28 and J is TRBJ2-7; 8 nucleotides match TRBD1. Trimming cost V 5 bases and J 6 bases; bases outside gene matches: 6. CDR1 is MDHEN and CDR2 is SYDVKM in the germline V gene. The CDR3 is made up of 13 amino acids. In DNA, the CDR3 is TGTGCCAGCAGTACAGGACAGGGTGGCGAGCAGTACTTC. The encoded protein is CASSTGQGGEQYF.

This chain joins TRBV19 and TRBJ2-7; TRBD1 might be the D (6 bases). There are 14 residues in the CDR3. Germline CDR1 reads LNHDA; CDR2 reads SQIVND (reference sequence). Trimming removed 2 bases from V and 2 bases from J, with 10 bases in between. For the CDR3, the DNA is TGTGCCAGTAGTATAAACAGGGTTACCTACGAGCAGTACTTC. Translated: CASSINRVTYEQYF. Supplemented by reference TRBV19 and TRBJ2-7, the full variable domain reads DGGITQSPKYLFRKEGQNVTLSCEQNLNHDAMYWYRQDPGQGLRLIYYSQIVNDFQKGDIAEGYSVSREKKESFPLTVTSAQKNPTAFYLCASSINRVTYEQYFGPGTRLTVT.

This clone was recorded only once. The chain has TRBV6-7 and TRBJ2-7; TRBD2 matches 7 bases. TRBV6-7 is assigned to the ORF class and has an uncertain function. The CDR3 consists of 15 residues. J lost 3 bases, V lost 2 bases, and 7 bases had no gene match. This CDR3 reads CASSYPAGGNYEQYF. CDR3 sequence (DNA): TGTGCCAGCAGTTACCCTGCCGGGGGGAACTACGAGCAGTACTTC.

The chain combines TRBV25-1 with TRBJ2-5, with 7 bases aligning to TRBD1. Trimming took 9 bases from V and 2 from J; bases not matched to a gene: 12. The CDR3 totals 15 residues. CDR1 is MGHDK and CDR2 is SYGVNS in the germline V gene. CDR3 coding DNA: TGTGCCAGTCCCCTAAGGACAGGCGGACAAGAGACCCAGTACTTC. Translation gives CASPLRTGGQETQYF.

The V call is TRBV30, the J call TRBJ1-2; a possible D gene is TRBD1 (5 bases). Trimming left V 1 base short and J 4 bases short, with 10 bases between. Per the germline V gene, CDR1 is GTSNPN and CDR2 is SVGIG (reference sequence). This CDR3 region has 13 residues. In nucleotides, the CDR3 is TGTGCCTGGAGTGGGGGGTCCAGCTATGGCTACACCTTC. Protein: CAWSGGSSYGYTF.

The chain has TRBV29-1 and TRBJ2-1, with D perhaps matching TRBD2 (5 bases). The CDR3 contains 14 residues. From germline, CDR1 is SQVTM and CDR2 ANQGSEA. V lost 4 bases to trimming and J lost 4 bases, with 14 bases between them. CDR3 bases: TGCAGCGTTGGAGGAGGAGCTACTTACAATGAGCAGTTCTTC. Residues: CSVGGGATYNEQFF.

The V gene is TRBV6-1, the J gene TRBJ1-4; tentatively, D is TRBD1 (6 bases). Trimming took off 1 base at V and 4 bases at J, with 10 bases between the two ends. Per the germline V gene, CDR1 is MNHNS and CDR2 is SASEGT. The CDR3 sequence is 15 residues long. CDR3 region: CASSEEWGLNEKLFF. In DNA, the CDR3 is TGTGCCAGCAGTGAAGAGTGGGGGCTTAATGAAAAACTGTTTTTT.

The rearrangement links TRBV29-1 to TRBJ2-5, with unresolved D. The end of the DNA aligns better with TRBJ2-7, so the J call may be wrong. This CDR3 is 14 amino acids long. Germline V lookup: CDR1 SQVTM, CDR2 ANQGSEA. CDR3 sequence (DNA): TGCAGCGTTGGAGGTCTACCTCACTCCTACGAGCAGTACTTC. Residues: CSVGGLPHSYEQYF.

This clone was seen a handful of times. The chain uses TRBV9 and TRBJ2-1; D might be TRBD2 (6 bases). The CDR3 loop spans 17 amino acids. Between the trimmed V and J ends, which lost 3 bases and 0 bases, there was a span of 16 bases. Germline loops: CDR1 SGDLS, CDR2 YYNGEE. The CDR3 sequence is CASSDTLAQSSYNEQFF. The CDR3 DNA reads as TGTGCCAGCAGCGACACACTAGCCCAAAGCTCCTACAATGAGCAGTTCTTC.

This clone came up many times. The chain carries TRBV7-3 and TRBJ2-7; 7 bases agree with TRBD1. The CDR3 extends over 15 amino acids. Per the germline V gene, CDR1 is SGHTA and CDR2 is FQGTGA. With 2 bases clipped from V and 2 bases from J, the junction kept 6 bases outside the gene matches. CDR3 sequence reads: CASSLPGTETYEQYF. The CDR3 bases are TGTGCCAGCAGCTTACCCGGGACAGAGACCTACGAGCAGTACTTC. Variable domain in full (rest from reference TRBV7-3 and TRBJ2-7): GAGVSQTPSNKVTEKGKYVELRCDPISGHTALYWYRQSLGQGPEFLIYFQGTGAADDSGLPNDRFFAVRPEGSVSTLKIQRTERGDSAVYLCASSLPGTETYEQYFGPGTRLTVT.

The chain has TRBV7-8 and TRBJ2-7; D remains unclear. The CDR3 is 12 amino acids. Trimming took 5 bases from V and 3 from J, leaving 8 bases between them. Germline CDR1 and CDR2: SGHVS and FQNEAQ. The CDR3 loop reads CASSKGIYEQYF. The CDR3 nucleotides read TGTGCCAGCAGCAAAGGAATCTACGAGCAGTACTTC.

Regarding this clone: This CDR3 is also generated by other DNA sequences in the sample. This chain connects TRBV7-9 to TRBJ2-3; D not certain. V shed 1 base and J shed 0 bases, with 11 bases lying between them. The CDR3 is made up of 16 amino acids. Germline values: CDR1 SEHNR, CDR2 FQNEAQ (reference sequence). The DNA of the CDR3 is TGTGCCAGCAGCTTAGGCCCGCAACCCAGCACAGATACGCAGTATTTT. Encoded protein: CASSLGPQPSTDTQYF.

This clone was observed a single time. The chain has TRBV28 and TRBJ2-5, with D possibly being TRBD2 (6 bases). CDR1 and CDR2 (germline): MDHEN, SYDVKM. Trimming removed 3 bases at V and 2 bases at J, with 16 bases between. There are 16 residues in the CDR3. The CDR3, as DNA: TGTGCCAGCAGTTTGCCCGCCGGGACTTTACAAGAGACCCAGTACTTC. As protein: CASSLPAGTLQETQYF.

The CDR3 is CASSLEQTSYEQYF. The CDR3 nucleotides read TGTGCCAGCAGCTTGGAACAGACCTCCTACGAGCAGTACTTC. The J gene is TRBJ2-7, the V gene TRBV7-8; no firm D call. The germline V gene has CDR1 SGHVS and CDR2 FQNEAQ. The CDR3 is made up of 14 amino acids. Deletions cut 3 bases from V and 0 bases from J, with 9 bases between.

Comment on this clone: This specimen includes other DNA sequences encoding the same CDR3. The CDR3 DNA reads TGTGCCAGCAGTGAAGAGGCTACAGATACGCAGTATTTT. Amino acid sequence: CASSEEATDTQYF. The chain combines TRBV2 with TRBJ2-3, with no clear D. In germline, CDR1 is SNHLY, CDR2 FYNNEI. The germline V and J ends were trimmed by 1 base and 3 bases, with 5 bases remaining between them. The CDR3 loop spans 13 amino acids.

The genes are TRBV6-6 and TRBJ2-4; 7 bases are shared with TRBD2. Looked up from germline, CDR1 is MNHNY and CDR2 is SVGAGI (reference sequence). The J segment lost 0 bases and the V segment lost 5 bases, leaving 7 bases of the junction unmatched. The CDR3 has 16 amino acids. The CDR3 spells CASSPGTSEAKNIQYF. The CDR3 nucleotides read TGTGCCAGCAGTCCCGGCACTAGCGAAGCCAAAAACATTCAGTACTTC.